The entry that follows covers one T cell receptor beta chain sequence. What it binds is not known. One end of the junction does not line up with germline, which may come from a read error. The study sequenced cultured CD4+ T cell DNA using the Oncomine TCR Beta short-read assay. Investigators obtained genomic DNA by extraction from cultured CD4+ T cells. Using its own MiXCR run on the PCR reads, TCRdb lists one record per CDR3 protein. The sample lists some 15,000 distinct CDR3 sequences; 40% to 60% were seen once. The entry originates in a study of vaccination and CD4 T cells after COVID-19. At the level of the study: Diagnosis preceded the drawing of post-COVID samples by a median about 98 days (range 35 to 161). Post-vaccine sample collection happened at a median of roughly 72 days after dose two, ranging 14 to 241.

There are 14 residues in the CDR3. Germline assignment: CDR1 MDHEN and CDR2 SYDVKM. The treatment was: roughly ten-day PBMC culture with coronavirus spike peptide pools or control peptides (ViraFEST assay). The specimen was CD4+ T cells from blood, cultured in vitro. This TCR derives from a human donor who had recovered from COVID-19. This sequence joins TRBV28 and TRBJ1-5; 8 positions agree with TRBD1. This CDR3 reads CAGSQTGGNQPQHF. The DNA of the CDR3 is TGTGCCGGCAGTCAGACAGGGGGCAATCAGCCCCAGCATTTT.